The 26 T cell receptor beta chains reported below all come from one sample, sequenced in a study of Ad26.COV2.S vaccination and SARS-CoV-2 variants. Sequenced by immunoSEQ multiplex PCR; TCRdb stores in-frame clones only, minus some. The top ten hold 2.5% to 3% of the sample, which has about 450,000 clones, approximately 89% seen once. Treatment in this sample: roughly 18 received Ad26.COV2.S at low or high dose, single or two shots; 5 received placebo; per-sample allocation not given. Day 63 following the first vaccine or placebo injection was when the samples were taken. The sample consisted of peripheral blood, taken in a trial of Ad26.COV2.S vaccine versus placebo. The receptors originated from a person aged 18-60 years who received the Ad26.COV2.S COVID-19 vaccine or a placebo.

This clone was seen once. The chain employs TRBV10-3 and TRBJ1-3; D gene uncertain. From germline, CDR1 is ENHRY and CDR2 SYGVKD. There are 13 residues in the CDR3. V was cut by 8 bases and J by 2 bases, with 10 bases left in between. This chain's CDR3 is CAIAGLTGNTIYF. CDR3 bases: TGTGCCATCGCGGGCCTAACTGGAAACACCATATATTTT.

This rearrangement joins TRBV6-2 or TRBV6-3 to TRBJ2-5; D might be TRBD1 or TRBD2, each matching 6 bases. The CDR3 is 14 amino acids. CDR1 is MNHEY and CDR2 is SVGEGT in the germline V gene. The V gene lost 0 bases and the J gene lost 5 bases, with 10 bases spanning the gap. DNA for the CDR3: TGTGCCAGCAGTTACTCGGGGGGCGGGGAGACCCAGTACTTC. Protein sequence: CASSYSGGGETQYF.

The chain employs TRBV7-2 and TRBJ1-3; no firm D call. Trimming took off 4 bases at V and 0 bases at J, with 10 bases between the two ends. There are 15 residues in the CDR3. The germline CDR1 and CDR2 sequences are SGHTA and FQGNSA. The CDR3: CASSYPEYSGNTIYF. The CDR3 DNA reads TGTGCCAGCAGCTACCCGGAGTACTCTGGAAACACCATATATTTT.

The rearrangement joins TRBV2 to TRBJ1-6, with 7 bases lining up with TRBD1. The trim removed 8 bases at V and 7 bases at J, leaving 8 bases unmatched. The CDR3 is 14 residues long. Germline loops: CDR1 SNHLY, CDR2 FYNNEI. The CDR3 reads CASQKGADNSPLHF. Here the CDR3 DNA reads TGTGCCAGCCAAAAGGGGGCCGACAATTCACCCCTCCACTTT.

This clone was counted a few times. The V call is TRBV5-4, the J call TRBJ2-1, with 11 positions matching TRBD2. CDR1 is SGHNT, CDR2 YYREEE, per germline (reference sequence). The V gene end was trimmed by 1 base and the J gene end by 8 bases; junction bases not matched to a gene: 14. CDR3 size: 18 residues. The CDR3 DNA sequence: TGTGCCAGCAGCTTGAAAGTCTCTAGCGGGGGGCCGATTGATGAGCAGTTCTTC. This gives the protein CASSLKVSSGGPIDEQFF.

The chain couples TRBV6-2 or TRBV6-3 to TRBJ1-6; no reliable D call. The germline gives CDR1 MNHEY, CDR2 SVGEGT. V dropped 3 bases and J dropped 3 bases, with 18 bases sitting between them. This CDR3 has 18 residues. The CDR3: CASSYELRGRVYNSPLHF. The CDR3 coding sequence is TGTGCCAGCAGTTATGAGCTTCGCGGAAGGGTCTATAATTCACCCCTCCACTTT.

V gene TRBV5-6 combines with J gene TRBJ2-2; tentative D call: TRBD1 (6 bases). CDR3 size: 17 residues. V lost 2 bases to trimming and J lost 6 bases, with 20 bases between them. Germline V gene lookup returns CDR1 SGHDT and CDR2 YYEEEE. The CDR3 sequence: CASSLEIDRLGAGELFF. The CDR3 coding sequence is TGTGCCAGCAGCTTAGAGATTGACAGGCTTGGCGCCGGGGAGCTGTTTTTT.

V and J are TRBV30 and TRBJ1-2; a possible D gene is TRBD1 (5 bases). This CDR3 is built from 16 residues. Germline V lookup: CDR1 GTSNPN, CDR2 SVGIG (reference sequence). Trimming left V 0 bases short and J 5 bases short, with 19 bases between. CDR3 in DNA: TGTGCCTGGAGTGTTGGGGATGAGGGGCCGAGGTATGGCTACACCTTC. This encodes CAWSVGDEGPRYGYTF.

The chain carries TRBV7-3 and TRBJ1-5; 7 positions match TRBD1. The CDR3 sequence is 13 residues long. Trimming took 5 bases from V and 5 from J; bases not matched to a gene: 3. Germline CDR1 reads SGHTA; CDR2 reads FQGTGA. CDR3 amino acids: CASSPDRDQPQHF. DNA for the CDR3: TGTGCCAGCAGCCCAGACAGGGATCAGCCCCAGCATTTT.

The genes are TRBV2 and TRBJ2-2, with D maybe TRBD1 (5 bases). The CDR3 is made up of 15 amino acids. The V end lost 9 bases, the J end lost 1 base, and 15 bases lay between the germline ends. CDR1 and CDR2 (germline): SNHLY, FYNNEI. This CDR3 is CASASLGVNTGELFF. Here the CDR3 DNA reads TGTGCCAGTGCGTCTTTAGGGGTGAACACCGGGGAGCTGTTTTTT. Drawing the rest from reference TRBV2 and TRBJ2-2, the complete variable domain is EPEVTQTPSHQVTQMGQEVILRCVPISNHLYFYWYRQILGQKVEFLVSFYNNEISEKSEIFDDQFSVERPDGSNFTLKIRSTKLEDSAMYFCASASLGVNTGELFFGEGSRLTVL.

The chain uses TRBV2 and TRBJ1-1; TRBD1 agrees at 8 bases. CDR1 and CDR2 (germline): SNHLY, FYNNEI. The CDR3 consists of 13 residues. The J segment lost 8 bases and the V segment lost 8 bases, leaving 10 bases of the junction unmatched. The CDR3 nucleotides read TGTGCCAGCGACGAACCGAACAGGGGGGAAGCTTTCTTT. Translated: CASDEPNRGEAFF. Filled out from reference TRBV2 and TRBJ1-1, the complete variable domain reads EPEVTQTPSHQVTQMGQEVILRCVPISNHLYFYWYRQILGQKVEFLVSFYNNEISEKSEIFDDQFSVERPDGSNFTLKIRSTKLEDSAMYFCASDEPNRGEAFFGQGTRLTVV.

CDR3 DNA sequence: TGCGCCAGCAGCTTGGGGGGGAGCGGGCGTACCTACGAGCAGTACTTC. Protein: CASSLGGSGRTYEQYF. V usage is TRBV5-1 and J usage is TRBJ2-7, with a weak D call TRBD2 (6 bases). V was shortened by 0 bases and J by 2 bases, with 15 bases between the two germline ends. CDR1 and CDR2 (germline): SGHRS, YFSETQ. The CDR3 is 16 residues long.

CDR3 residues: CASDGSTDTQYF. The CDR3 region has the DNA TGTGCCAGCGATGGGAGTACAGATACGCAGTATTTT. The gene calls are TRBV6-4 and TRBJ2-3, with D possibly being TRBD2 (5 bases). Germline V CDR1 and CDR2: MRHNA, SNTAGT. With 8 bases removed from V and 3 bases from J, the gap between germline ends came to 9 bases. The CDR3 totals 12 residues.

CDR3 nucleotide sequence: TGCGCCAGCAGCCAAGATACGGCTAGCGCTCACTACGAGCAGTACTTC. Its protein is CASSQDTASAHYEQYF. V and J are TRBV4-3 and TRBJ2-7, with a weak D call TRBD2 (6 bases). This CDR3 contains 16 residues. Germline V gives CDR1 LGHNA, CDR2 YSLEER. The V end lost 0 bases, the J end lost 3 bases, and 15 bases lay between the germline ends.

The chain carries TRBV19 and TRBJ1-5; tentatively, D is TRBD1 (6 bases). The germline CDR1 and CDR2 sequences are LNHDA and SQIVND (reference sequence). This CDR3 region has 15 residues. The V end lost 8 bases, the J end lost 2 bases, and 16 bases lay between the germline ends. The CDR3 DNA sequence: TGTGCCAGTGAGTGGGGGCCTGTGGGCAATCAGCCCCAGCATTTT. Translating it yields CASEWGPVGNQPQHF.

The chain couples TRBV25-1 to TRBJ2-3; 9 nucleotides line up with TRBD2. Germline V gene lookup returns CDR1 MGHDK and CDR2 SYGVNS. The CDR3 is 16 amino acids. V was pared by 2 bases and J by 11 bases, with 14 bases of the junction left unmatched. CDR3: CASSELRAGGPPRQYF. CDR3 nucleotide sequence: TGTGCCAGCAGTGAACTCCGGGCGGGAGGGCCCCCTCGGCAGTATTTT.

The rearrangement joins TRBV27 to TRBJ1-6; D is unclear. CDR3 length: 17 residues. Trimming took off 6 bases at V and 0 bases at J, with 15 bases between the two ends. The germline gives CDR1 MNHEY, CDR2 SMNVEV (reference sequence). CDR3 sequence reads: CASRKGPNNSYNSPLHF. The CDR3 DNA is TGTGCCAGCAGAAAAGGTCCAAACAACTCCTATAATTCACCCCTCCACTTT.

The chain uses TRBV5-8 and TRBJ2-3; D ambiguous. Germline loops: CDR1 SGHTS, CDR2 YDEGEE. The V end was cut by 3 bases, the J end by 1 base, with 12 bases between. This CDR3 contains 15 residues. Written as DNA, the CDR3 is TGTGCCAGCAGCTCGACCCCCCGGCGCACAGATACGCAGTATTTT. This gives the protein CASSSTPRRTDTQYF.

The CDR3 nucleotides are TGTGCCAGCAGCTTCTCTCCCGACAGGGACTATGGCTACACCTTC. This codes for CASSFSPDRDYGYTF. The V gene is TRBV7-9, the J gene TRBJ1-2; 7 nucleotides match TRBD1. Germline CDR1 is SEHNR and CDR2 is FQNEAQ (reference sequence). The V and J ends lost 3 bases and 3 bases, in that order; junction bases with no gene match: 7. The CDR3 has 15 residues. The full variable domain, with the rest looked up from reference TRBV7-9 and TRBJ1-2, is DTGVSQNPRHKITKRGQNVTFRCDPISEHNRLYWYRQTLGQGPEFLTYFQNEAQLEKSRLLSDRFSAERPKGSFSTLEIQRTEQGDSAMYLCASSFSPDRDYGYTFGSGTRLTVV.

The genes are TRBV19 and TRBJ2-5, with 7 bases fitting TRBD1. The trim removed 7 bases at V and 5 bases at J, leaving 7 bases unmatched. CDR1 LNHDA and CDR2 SQIVND come from the germline V gene (reference sequence). This CDR3 has 13 amino acids. CDR3 region: CASTREQGETQYF. The CDR3 bases are TGTGCCAGTACCCGAGAACAGGGGGAGACCCAGTACTTC. Using reference TRBV19 and TRBJ2-5 for the parts outside the CDR3, the full variable domain is DGGITQSPKYLFRKEGQNVTLSCEQNLNHDAMYWYRQDPGQGLRLIYYSQIVNDFQKGDIAEGYSVSREKKESFPLTVTSAQKNPTAFYLCASTREQGETQYFGPGTRLLVL.

Of note for this clone: Other DNA sequences in this specimen translate into the identical CDR3. The J gene is TRBJ1-6, the V gene TRBV5-1, with TRBD1 matching 11 bases. J gave up 7 bases and V 4 bases, and 1 base lay outside the gene matches. The CDR3 extends over 14 amino acids. Germline V lookup: CDR1 SGHRS, CDR2 YFSETQ. In nucleotides, the CDR3 is TGCGCCAGCAGCCGGGACAGGGGGAATTCACCCCTCCACTTT. Its protein is CASSRDRGNSPLHF. Full variable domain (rest looked up from reference TRBV5-1 and TRBJ1-6): KAGVTQTPRYLIKTRGQQVTLSCSPISGHRSVSWYQQTPGQGLQFLFEYFSETQRNKGNFPGRFSGRQFSNSRSEMNVSTLELGDSALYLCASSRDRGNSPLHFGNGTRLTVT.

This sequence joins TRBV7-9 and TRBJ1-1, with a weak D call TRBD1 (6 bases). Trimming shortened V by 2 bases and J by 4 bases, and 17 bases separated the two germline ends. Germline values: CDR1 SEHNR, CDR2 FQNEAQ (reference sequence). The CDR3 is 16 amino acids. CDR3 in amino acids: CASSLPKDSPTTEAFF. The CDR3, as DNA: TGTGCCAGCAGCTTACCGAAGGACAGCCCCACCACTGAAGCTTTCTTT. Filled out from reference TRBV7-9 and TRBJ1-1, the complete variable domain reads DTGVSQNPRHKITKRGQNVTFRCDPISEHNRLYWYRQTLGQGPEFLTYFQNEAQLEKSRLLSDRFSAERPKGSFSTLEIQRTEQGDSAMYLCASSLPKDSPTTEAFFGQGTRLTVV.

This clone turned up a few times. The genes are TRBV19 and TRBJ2-5; D ambiguous. Germline V gene sequence: CDR1 LNHDA, CDR2 SQIVND (reference sequence). The CDR3 totals 14 residues. Trimming removed 1 base at V and 2 bases at J, with 8 bases between. In nucleotides, the CDR3 is TGTGCCAGTAGTATAGTTGGCCATCAAGAGACCCAGTACTTC. It yields the protein CASSIVGHQETQYF.

The J gene is TRBJ1-1, the V gene TRBV11-2; D is undetermined. Germline V gene lookup returns CDR1 SGHAT and CDR2 FQNNGV. V lost 1 base to trimming and J lost 2 bases, with 8 bases between them. The CDR3 contains 14 residues. CDR3: CASSLGPSNTEAFF. In nucleotides, the CDR3 is TGTGCCAGCAGCTTAGGACCTTCTAACACTGAAGCTTTCTTT.

CDR3 sequence (DNA): TGTGCCAGCAGCTTACCGGGGTCAGGGCCTAGCGGTACGCAGTATTTT. This encodes CASSLPGSGPSGTQYF. The genes are TRBV13 and TRBJ2-3; TRBD2 matches 7 bases. The CDR3 runs 16 residues. Germline CDR1 reads PRHDT; CDR2 reads FYEKMQ (reference sequence). J was trimmed by 8 bases and V by 2 bases; bases with no gene match: 13. Using reference TRBV13 and TRBJ2-3 for the parts outside the CDR3, the full variable domain is AAGVIQSPRHLIKEKRETATLKCYPIPRHDTVYWYQQGPGQDPQFLISFYEKMQSDKGSIPDRFSAQQFSDYHSELNMSSLELGDSALYFCASSLPGSGPSGTQYFGPGTRLTVL.

This chain joins TRBV5-1 and TRBJ2-7, with 7 bases matching TRBD1. CDR1 is SGHRS, CDR2 YFSETQ, per germline. The CDR3 is made up of 14 amino acids. The V gene end was trimmed by 3 bases and the J gene end by 1 base; junction bases not matched to a gene: 4. The CDR3 spells CASSSGTASYEQYF. The CDR3 DNA reads as TGCGCCAGCAGCTCCGGGACAGCGTCCTACGAGCAGTACTTC.